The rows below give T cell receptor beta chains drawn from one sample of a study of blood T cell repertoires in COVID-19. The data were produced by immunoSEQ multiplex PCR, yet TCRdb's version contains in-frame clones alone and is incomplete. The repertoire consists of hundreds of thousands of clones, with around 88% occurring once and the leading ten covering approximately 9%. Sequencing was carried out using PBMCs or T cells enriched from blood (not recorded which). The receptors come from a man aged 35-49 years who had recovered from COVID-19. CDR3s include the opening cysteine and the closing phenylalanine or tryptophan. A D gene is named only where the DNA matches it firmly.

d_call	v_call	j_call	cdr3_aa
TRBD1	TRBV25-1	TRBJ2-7	CASTRQGAAYEQYF
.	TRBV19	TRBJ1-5	CASSSAHRVGQPQHF
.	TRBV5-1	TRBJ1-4	CASSLGTLSNEKLFF
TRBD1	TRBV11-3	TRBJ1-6	CARGQGNSPLHF
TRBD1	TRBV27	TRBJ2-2	CASSQDRGTNTGELFF
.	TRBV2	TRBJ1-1	CASSEDGPEAFF
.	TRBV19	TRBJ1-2	CASRPEGRLGYGYTF
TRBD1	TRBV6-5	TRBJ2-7	CASHSTGTGTYEQYF
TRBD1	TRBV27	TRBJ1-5	CASSPDRGWNQPQHF
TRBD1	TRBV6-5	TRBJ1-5	CASSLDRAANQPQHF
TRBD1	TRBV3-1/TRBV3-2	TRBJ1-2	CASRQGVNYGYTF
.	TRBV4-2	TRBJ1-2	CASSQAGSRGYTF
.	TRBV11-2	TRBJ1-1	CASSPGARGAGGMNTEAFF
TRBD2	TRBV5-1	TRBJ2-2	CASSLSTSGNTGELFF
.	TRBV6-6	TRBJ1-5	CASSQPTGDNQPQHF
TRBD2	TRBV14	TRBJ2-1	CASSHQDPRDYLSYNEQFF
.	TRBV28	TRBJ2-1	CATLELGYEQFF
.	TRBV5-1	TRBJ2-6	CASSLALSGANVLTF
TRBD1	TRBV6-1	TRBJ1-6	CASSEARTGAYNSPLHF
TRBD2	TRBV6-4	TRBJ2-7	CASSVESGTGEQYF
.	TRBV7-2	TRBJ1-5	CASSLVGRFSNQPQHF
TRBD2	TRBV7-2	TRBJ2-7	CASSPRRGRVFYEQYF
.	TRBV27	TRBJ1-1	CASSPSSYRVDDLNTEAFF
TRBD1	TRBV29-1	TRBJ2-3	CSAGQGADTQYF
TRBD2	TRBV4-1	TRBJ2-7	CASSHPTSGDYEQYF
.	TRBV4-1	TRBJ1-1	CASSRTPRVEAFF